This paragraph covers one TCR beta chain sequence. What it recognizes is unknown. Germline assignment: CDR1 LNHDA and CDR2 SQIVND (reference sequence). The J segment lost 0 bases and the V segment lost 6 bases, leaving 7 bases of the junction unmatched. The CDR3 loop spans 16 amino acids. Data came from immunoSEQ multiplex PCR; TCRdb stores just in-frame clones and leaves some out. The sample consists of more than 9,500 clones, about 81% of them appearing once. The sample comes from a study of cytotoxic CD8 clonotypes in ibrutinib-treated CLL. Study-level points and caveats: Clonotypes that were public were uncommon, and they contracted or stayed stable on treatment.

The chain joins TRBV19 to TRBJ2-2; 7 bases align to TRBD1. Sequences were derived from PBMCs, sampled at disease progression, from a patient treated with ibrutinib. The receptor was derived from a human donor with chronic lymphocytic leukemia. The CDR3 protein is CASSHPGQSNTGELFF. For the CDR3, the DNA is TGTGCCAGTAGCCATCCGGGACAGTCGAACACCGGGGAGCTGTTTTTT.